A selection of T cell receptor beta chains follows, all from one sample in a study of T cell changes during pregnancy in multiple sclerosis. Using immunoSEQ multiplex PCR, the repertoire was profiled, and TCRdb retains in-frame clones only, with some absent. The sample lists about 59,000 clones, about 90% occurring once. The sample was peripheral blood, taken in the first trimester of pregnancy. These receptors all come from a female donor with multiple sclerosis, enrolled in a pregnancy study. Both conserved end residues are part of each CDR3.

j_gene: TRBJ2-5
v_gene: TRBV7-2
CDR3aa: CASSSGQLKETQYF

j_gene: TRBJ2-7
v_gene: TRBV7-9
CDR3aa: CASSLNRGGSYEQYF

j_gene: TRBJ1-2
v_gene: TRBV4-3
CDR3aa: CASSQAGTAYGYTF

j_gene: TRBJ1-5
v_gene: TRBV19
CDR3aa: CASSMAQVNQPQHF

j_gene: TRBJ1-1
v_gene: TRBV10-3
CDR3aa: CAISDKKQGLMNTEAFF

j_gene: TRBJ1-1
v_gene: TRBV27
CDR3aa: CASSLRGGTEAFF

j_gene: TRBJ2-1
v_gene: TRBV10-3
CDR3aa: CAIRPDSSSYNEQFF

j_gene: TRBJ2-3
v_gene: TRBV11-3
CDR3aa: CASSLAGPTDTQYF

j_gene: TRBJ2-5
v_gene: TRBV28
CDR3aa: CASSLLGSGASETQYF

j_gene: TRBJ1-5
v_gene: TRBV6-1
CDR3aa: CASSAAAAGTGNNQPQHF

j_gene: TRBJ2-1
v_gene: TRBV20-1
CDR3aa: CSAREDEQFF

j_gene: TRBJ2-7
v_gene: TRBV27
CDR3aa: CASSYKAGGPTRNEQYF

j_gene: TRBJ2-3
v_gene: TRBV29-1
CDR3aa: CSTRLAQGADTQYF

j_gene: TRBJ2-1
v_gene: TRBV29-1
CDR3aa: CSVDRNPSGASYNEQFF

j_gene: TRBJ2-4
v_gene: TRBV28
CDR3aa: CASLGQGGIQYF

j_gene: TRBJ1-5
v_gene: TRBV19
CDR3aa: CASSSGPGGVQPQHF

j_gene: TRBJ2-1
v_gene: TRBV11-3
CDR3aa: CASSLGAGGGNEQFF

j_gene: TRBJ2-7
v_gene: TRBV9
CDR3aa: CASSVGLRTGDYEQYF

j_gene: TRBJ2-2
v_gene: TRBV11-2
CDR3aa: CASTGGIQGETGELFF

j_gene: TRBJ2-3
v_gene: TRBV19
CDR3aa: CASSIPGLASGSADTQYF

j_gene: TRBJ2-1
v_gene: TRBV7-3
CDR3aa: CASSFWEGSEQFF

j_gene: TRBJ2-6
v_gene: TRBV5-4
CDR3aa: CASSQAGQGSSGANVLTF

j_gene: TRBJ1-2
v_gene: TRBV27
CDR3aa: CASGPGGNLYGYTF

j_gene: TRBJ2-1
v_gene: TRBV6-5
CDR3aa: CASSWGRDSYNEQFF

j_gene: TRBJ2-2
v_gene: TRBV27
CDR3aa: CASTANTGELFF

j_gene: TRBJ2-7
v_gene: TRBV5-6
CDR3aa: CASSSRLAGWYEQYF

j_gene: TRBJ2-3
v_gene: TRBV7-2
CDR3aa: CASSLRSSPISTDTQYF

j_gene: TRBJ2-2
v_gene: TRBV7-6
CDR3aa: CASSLAVYQGAHTGELFF

j_gene: TRBJ2-1
v_gene: TRBV6-1
CDR3aa: CASSVASENNEQFF

j_gene: TRBJ1-3
v_gene: TRBV9
CDR3aa: CASSPDPRGPGNTIYF

j_gene: TRBJ2-7
v_gene: TRBV4-2
CDR3aa: CASSQRTSGLANPYEQYF

j_gene: TRBJ2-4
v_gene: TRBV4-3
CDR3aa: CASSLGVAGPNIQYF

j_gene: TRBJ2-1
v_gene: TRBV28
CDR3aa: CASGAGGNYNEQFF

j_gene: TRBJ2-4
v_gene: TRBV21-1
CDR3aa: CASNAAGQNIQYF

j_gene: TRBJ2-7
v_gene: TRBV5-6
CDR3aa: CASSPGLVMGEQYF

j_gene: TRBJ2-7
v_gene: TRBV28
CDR3aa: CASTQTSTYEQYF

j_gene: TRBJ2-5
v_gene: TRBV6-5
CDR3aa: CASSWGEGETQYF

j_gene: TRBJ2-7
v_gene: TRBV7-9
CDR3aa: CASSPQGSGRREQYF

j_gene: TRBJ2-3
v_gene: TRBV5-4
CDR3aa: CASSPGTSIQHTQYF

j_gene: TRBJ2-7
v_gene: TRBV7-9
CDR3aa: CASSLYDYEQYF

j_gene: TRBJ1-1
v_gene: TRBV29-1
CDR3aa: CSVDLAENTEAFF

j_gene: TRBJ2-1
v_gene: TRBV7-6
CDR3aa: CASSLAVGANEQFF